This TCR beta chain derives from a study of T cells in Graves' hyperthyroidism and ophthalmopathy. Study-level findings and limits: Before onset, ophthalmopathy was predicted by the model a median roughly 6.4 months earlier.

The TCR beta CDR3 regions underwent amplification using RNA transcripts as the source. First-round RT-PCR of the TCR CDR3 relied on the HTBI primer set. One entry per CDR3 protein, called by TCRdb with MiXCR from the multiplex PCR reads. This sample has a few hundred thousand distinct CDR3 sequences, with around 21% found just once. This clonotype showed up many times. The antigen is undetermined. Researchers defined stable Graves' hyperthyroidism as no ophthalmopathy progression within 18 months. The CDR3 consists of 14 residues. The ends were cut back, 2 bases at V and 5 bases at J, with 12 bases in the middle. Germline-derived CDR1 and CDR2 are MDHEN and SYDVKM.

The clonotype was recovered from a young man with Graves' hyperthyroidism. The sequenced sample was blood. The gene calls are TRBV28 and TRBJ1-2; D gene ambiguous. The CDR3 loop is CASSLPAGSYGYTF. The CDR3 DNA reads TGTGCCAGCAGTTTACCGGCAGGAAGTTATGGCTACACCTTC.